The TCR beta chain under discussion was sequenced for a study of control samples from healthy donors and cancer patients. Method: immunoSEQ multiplex PCR; TCRdb's copy keeps in-frame clones and lacks some. Of 350,000 to 450,000 clones listed, over 75% are singletons. Sequenced material: PBMCs. The receptor's source is a man in his forties or fifties with head and neck cancer.

Written as DNA, the CDR3 is TGTGCCAGCAGCCAAGGGGCGGGGCCGTCCTACAATGAGCAGTTCTTC. It encodes CASSQGAGPSYNEQFF. This chain uses TRBV4-2 with TRBJ2-1, with D possibly TRBD2 on 6 matching bases. The V and J ends lost 1 base and 1 base respectively, with 11 bases between them. Germline V gene lookup returns CDR1 LGHNA and CDR2 YNFKEQ. CDR3 length: 16 residues.